This passage covers 31 T cell receptor beta chains from one sample sequenced in a study of blood T cell repertoires in COVID-19. Produced via immunoSEQ multiplex PCR; TCRdb's table is partial and in-frame only. The sample consists of 300,000 or so clones, 80% to 95% of them appearing once. The sample consisted of PBMCs or T cells enriched from blood (not recorded which). The receptor source for this set is a woman younger than 45 who had recovered from COVID-19.

The chain joins TRBV27 to TRBJ1-1; D is possibly TRBD1 (5 bases). The CDR3 length is 12 residues. V lost 4 bases and J 6 bases, leaving 9 bases between the germline ends. Per germline, CDR1 MNHEY and CDR2 SMNVEV (reference sequence). The DNA of the CDR3 is TGTGCCAGCAGTTCGACAGTCTCTGAAGCTTTCTTT. Translating gives CASSSTVSEAFF.

This chain links TRBV20-1 with TRBJ2-4; 13 bases are shared with TRBD2. The CDR3 consists of 16 residues. V trimming: 3 bases; J trimming: 7 bases; junction bases outside the gene matches: 9. Germline-derived CDR1 and CDR2 are DFQATT and SNEGSKA (reference sequence). The CDR3 DNA follows: TGCAGTGCTAGTAGGACTAGCGGGAGTTTGGGGAACATTCAGTACTTC. It encodes CSASRTSGSLGNIQYF.

The chain uses TRBV5-4 and TRBJ1-3; D gene ambiguous. The germline CDR1 and CDR2 sequences are SGHNT and YYREEE (reference sequence). The CDR3 runs 13 residues. Trimming cost V 3 bases and J 4 bases, with 8 bases left between them. For the CDR3, the DNA is TGTGCCAGCAGCTCGATGGCAGGAAACACCATATATTTT. Protein product: CASSSMAGNTIYF.

The chain is built from TRBV9 and TRBJ1-4; 7 nucleotides align to TRBD1. V shed 4 bases, J shed 0 bases, and the junction held 9 bases outside the gene matches. Germline assignment: CDR1 SGDLS and CDR2 YYNGEE. CDR3 length equals 17 residues. The CDR3: CASSPRQGPSTNEKLFF. In DNA form, the CDR3 reads TGTGCCAGCAGCCCCAGACAGGGTCCTTCAACTAATGAAAAACTGTTTTTT. The full variable domain, its missing parts supplied by reference TRBV9 and TRBJ1-4, is DSGVTQTPKHLITATGQRVTLRCSPRSGDLSVYWYQQSLDQGLQFLIQYYNGEERAKGNILERFSAQQFPDLHSELNLSSLELGDSALYFCASSPRQGPSTNEKLFFGSGTQLSVL.

The rearrangement links TRBV3-1 (or the pseudogene TRBV3-2) to TRBJ2-3; TRBD2 aligns across 12 bases. Trimming took 4 bases from V and 4 from J; bases not matched to a gene: 3. This CDR3 has 15 residues. Germline V gene lookup returns CDR1 LGHDT and CDR2 YNNKEL (reference sequence). The CDR3 nucleotides read TGTGCCAGCAGCCTTCTAGCGGGAGGGGCAGATACGCAGTATTTT. Residues: CASSLLAGGADTQYF.

J is TRBJ2-7 and V is TRBV3-1 (or the pseudogene TRBV3-2); 12 nucleotides line up with TRBD2. Germline-derived CDR1 and CDR2 are LGHDT and YNNKEL (reference sequence). Trimming removed 0 bases from V and 4 bases from J; junction bases left unmatched: 10. The CDR3 covers 18 residues. CDR3: CASSQDRRLAGEGYEQYF. CDR3 sequence (DNA): TGTGCCAGCAGCCAAGATAGGAGACTAGCGGGAGAGGGGTACGAGCAGTACTTC.

A word on this clone: Within the sample, other DNA sequences also encode this same CDR3. The chain uses TRBV19 and TRBJ1-5; 7 nucleotides line up with TRBD1. The CDR3 extends over 14 amino acids. The junction had 2 bases not matched to a gene; V was cut back by 4 bases and J by 2 bases. Germline CDR1 and CDR2: LNHDA and SQIVND (reference sequence). For the CDR3, the DNA is TGTGCCAGTAGTAGACAGGGCGGCAATCAGCCCCAGCATTTT. It translates to CASSRQGGNQPQHF.

V usage is TRBV2 and J usage is TRBJ2-1; D may be TRBD2 (5 bases). Germline V gene lookup returns CDR1 SNHLY and CDR2 FYNNEI. The CDR3 consists of 13 residues. V was trimmed by 4 bases and J by 10 bases, leaving 14 bases between them. The CDR3 sequence is CASSGYPGWEQFF. The CDR3 DNA reads as TGTGCCAGCAGTGGATACCCGGGGTGGGAGCAGTTCTTC. Filled out from reference TRBV2 and TRBJ2-1, the complete variable domain reads EPEVTQTPSHQVTQMGQEVILRCVPISNHLYFYWYRQILGQKVEFLVSFYNNEISEKSEIFDDQFSVERPDGSNFTLKIRSTKLEDSAMYFCASSGYPGWEQFFGPGTRLTVL.

This chain links TRBV28 with TRBJ2-1, with TRBD1 identical over 10 bases. J lost 13 bases, V lost 2 bases, and 2 bases had no gene match. The germline gives CDR1 MDHEN, CDR2 SYDVKM. This CDR3 has 12 amino acids. This chain's CDR3 is CASSLRQGAQFF. The CDR3 coding sequence is TGTGCCAGCAGTTTACGACAGGGGGCTCAGTTCTTC.

V and J are TRBV6-1 and TRBJ2-7; D is undetermined. Germline CDR1 is MNHNS and CDR2 is SASEGT. The CDR3 length is 13 residues. V was trimmed by 3 bases and J by 7 bases, leaving 13 bases between them. CDR3 nucleotides: TGTGCCAGCAGTGAGTCCGCTAGGCGTGAGCAGTACTTC. Translated: CASSESARREQYF.

The genes are TRBV28 and TRBJ1-2, with a tentative D call TRBD1 (6 bases). V lost 4 bases, J lost 2 bases, and 8 bases lay in between. This CDR3 region has 13 residues. Per germline, CDR1 MDHEN and CDR2 SYDVKM. CDR3 DNA sequence: TGTGCCAGCAGTTCTAGGGGGAACTATGGCTACACCTTC. It is translated as CASSSRGNYGYTF.

The chain couples TRBV20-1 to TRBJ2-7; weak D call: TRBD2 (6 bases). V was trimmed by 6 bases and J by 2 bases, leaving 8 bases between them. The CDR3 has 11 amino acids. The germline gives CDR1 DFQATT, CDR2 SNEGSKA (reference sequence). CDR3 nucleotides: TGCAGTGCAAGGGAGGCCTACGAGCAGTACTTC. The encoded protein is CSAREAYEQYF.

V and J are TRBV14 and TRBJ2-5; 7 nucleotides align to TRBD1. CDR1 is SGHDN and CDR2 is FVKESK in the germline V gene. V was clipped by 4 bases and J by 5 bases; unmatched bases: 13. This CDR3 spans 16 amino acids. The CDR3 coding sequence is TGTGCCAGCAGCCCCGGACAGGACCTGGTCGAGGAGACCCAGTACTTC. Translated, it gives CASSPGQDLVEETQYF.

The chain joins TRBV2 to TRBJ1-2, with D maybe TRBD1 (6 bases). Trimming took 6 bases from V and 2 from J, leaving 16 bases between them. The CDR3 contains 15 residues. Germline CDR1 and CDR2: SNHLY and FYNNEI. CDR3 nucleotides: TGTGCCAGCAGAGCAGGGGTCGGTTCCAACTATGGCTACACCTTC. It yields the protein CASRAGVGSNYGYTF. Full variable domain (outside the CDR3, taken from reference TRBV2 and TRBJ1-2): EPEVTQTPSHQVTQMGQEVILRCVPISNHLYFYWYRQILGQKVEFLVSFYNNEISEKSEIFDDQFSVERPDGSNFTLKIRSTKLEDSAMYFCASRAGVGSNYGYTFGSGTRLTVV.

Worth noting for this clone: At one end, the junction sequence differs from germline, possibly due to a read error. The chain recombines TRBV6-1 with TRBJ1-2, with D possibly being TRBD1 (6 bases). The V gene's germline CDR1 is MNHNS and CDR2 SASEGT. This CDR3 has 17 amino acids. CDR3 nucleotide sequence: TGTGCCAGCGGTGAGACCCTGGAGACAGGACCCCTCTATGGCTACACCTTC. This encodes CASGETLETGPLYGYTF.

This clone was detected once. V usage is TRBV25-1 and J usage is TRBJ2-5; 11 nucleotides align to TRBD1. V was pared by 3 bases and J by 5 bases, with 5 bases of the junction left unmatched. From germline, CDR1 is MGHDK and CDR2 SYGVNS. The CDR3 covers 15 residues. The CDR3 sequence is CASSDRTGGWETQYF. The CDR3, as DNA: TGTGCCAGCAGTGATAGGACAGGGGGCTGGGAGACCCAGTACTTC.

The gene calls are TRBV7-3 and TRBJ2-5; 7 bases agree with TRBD1. CDR1 is SGHTA, CDR2 FQGTGA, per germline. J was trimmed by 1 base and V by 4 bases; bases with no gene match: 0. CDR3 length equals 13 residues. CDR3 loop: CASSSGGQETQYF. Here the CDR3 DNA reads TGTGCCAGCAGCTCAGGGGGCCAAGAGACCCAGTACTTC.

This chain uses TRBV29-1 with TRBJ2-2, with 13 bases matching TRBD2. The CDR3 spans 18 residues. Germline CDR1 reads SQVTM; CDR2 reads ANQGSEA. V gave up 3 bases and J gave up 4 bases; unmatched junction bases: 11. This chain's CDR3 is CSVEIGTSGAGATGELFF. The DNA for the CDR3 is TGCAGCGTTGAGATTGGGACTAGCGGGGCCGGCGCCACCGGGGAGCTGTTTTTT.

The chain is built from TRBV24-1 and TRBJ2-7, with TRBD2 matching over 9 bases. Per germline, CDR1 KGHDR and CDR2 SFDVKD. After removal of 7 bases from V and 4 bases from J, the junction contained 10 bases not matched to a gene. CDR3 length: 15 amino acids. The CDR3 reads CATSAGTSGFYEQYF. CDR3 sequence (DNA): TGTGCCACCAGCGCCGGAACTAGCGGGTTTTACGAGCAGTACTTC.

J is TRBJ1-1 and V is TRBV28; D gene uncertain. The CDR3 extends over 13 amino acids. CDR1 MDHEN and CDR2 SYDVKM come from the germline V gene. V dropped 2 bases and J dropped 8 bases, with 12 bases sitting between them. The CDR3 nucleotides are TGTGCCAGCAGTTTACCTTATCGCGAGGAAGCTTTCTTT. It codes for CASSLPYREEAFF.

The chain uses TRBV3-1 (or the pseudogene TRBV3-2) and TRBJ1-1, with 11 bases matching TRBD1. CDR1 is LGHDT and CDR2 is YNNKEL in the germline V gene (reference sequence). The CDR3 is 13 residues long. Trimming cost V 3 bases and J 10 bases; bases outside gene matches: 4. The CDR3: CASSQRDRGLAFF. The CDR3 DNA reads TGTGCCAGCAGCCAGCGGGACAGGGGGTTAGCTTTCTTT.

The genes are TRBV4-1 and TRBJ1-1; no definite D call. The V gene lost 2 bases and the J gene lost 1 base, with 14 bases spanning the gap. Germline CDR1 reads MGHRA; CDR2 reads YSYEKL. CDR3 length: 16 amino acids. The CDR3 here is CASSQNLALKNTEAFF. The DNA for the CDR3 is TGCGCCAGCAGCCAAAATTTGGCTCTTAAGAACACTGAAGCTTTCTTT.

This rearrangement joins TRBV18 to TRBJ2-7, with D possibly being TRBD2 (6 bases). The CDR3 contains 13 residues. The V gene's germline CDR1 is KGHSH and CDR2 LQKENI. The germline V and J ends were trimmed by 5 bases and 4 bases, with 12 bases remaining between them. This CDR3 reads CASSSRRAYEQYF. In DNA form, the CDR3 reads TGTGCCAGCTCATCTCGGAGGGCTTACGAGCAGTACTTC.

This chain links TRBV19 with TRBJ1-2, with D possibly being TRBD1 (6 bases). This CDR3 comprises 11 residues. Trimming shortened V by 6 bases and J by 8 bases, and 10 bases separated the two germline ends. Germline V gives CDR1 LNHDA, CDR2 SQIVND (reference sequence). CDR3 sequence reads: CASRAGVGYTF. The CDR3 coding sequence is TGTGCCAGTAGGGCAGGGGTAGGCTACACCTTC. Combining the CDR3 with reference TRBV19 and TRBJ1-2 gives the whole variable domain DGGITQSPKYLFRKEGQNVTLSCEQNLNHDAMYWYRQDPGQGLRLIYYSQIVNDFQKGDIAEGYSVSREKKESFPLTVTSAQKNPTAFYLCASRAGVGYTFGSGTRLTVV.

The chain uses TRBV15 and TRBJ2-7; 7 bases align to TRBD2. V lost 4 bases, J lost 1 base, and 10 bases stayed unmatched. Germline loops: CDR1 LNHNV, CDR2 YYDKDF (reference sequence). This CDR3 comprises 16 residues. CDR3 nucleotides: TGTGCCACCAGCATTGGGCGGGGGTTGTTGTCCTACGAGCAGTACTTC. It is translated as CATSIGRGLLSYEQYF.

The chain combines TRBV27 with TRBJ1-2, with 9 bases matching TRBD1. The CDR3 contains 15 residues. The V gene's germline CDR1 is MNHEY and CDR2 SMNVEV (reference sequence). V lost 4 bases, J lost 6 bases, and 9 bases stayed unmatched. The CDR3 DNA follows: TGTGCCAGCAGTTGGTCCGGGACAGGGAAGGATGGCTACACCTTC. It codes for CASSWSGTGKDGYTF.

As to this clone: At one boundary the junction diverges from the germline segment, which might be a read error. V and J are TRBV29-1 and TRBJ2-7; a weak D match, TRBD1 (6 bases). CDR1 is SQVTM and CDR2 is ANQGSEA in the germline V gene. CDR3 length: 12 amino acids. CDR3 in amino acids: CSVLQGSHEQYF. The CDR3, as DNA: TGCAGCGTCCTACAGGGCTCCCACGAGCAGTACTTC.

The chain employs TRBV27 and TRBJ2-2; 7 nucleotides line up with TRBD2. This CDR3 is 14 amino acids long. V dropped 6 bases and J dropped 6; count of bases not matched to a gene: 7. Looked up from germline, CDR1 is MNHEY and CDR2 is SMNVEV (reference sequence). As DNA, the CDR3 is TGTGCCAGCAGAAAGGGGACTACCGCCGGGGAGCTGTTTTTT. As protein: CASRKGTTAGELFF.

Only one count was recorded for this clone. In DNA form, the CDR3 reads TGTGCCAGCAGCGTAGTAGGCAGGGACTATGGCTACACCTTC. Its protein is CASSVVGRDYGYTF. This chain uses TRBV9 with TRBJ1-2, with TRBD1 as a possible D gene (5 bases). V shed 0 bases and J shed 3 bases, with 9 bases lying between them. The germline V gene has CDR1 SGDLS and CDR2 YYNGEE. The CDR3 has 14 residues.

This chain joins TRBV18 and TRBJ2-5; 10 nucleotides align to TRBD2. Trimming removed 6 bases from V and 4 bases from J; junction bases left unmatched: 11. The CDR3 consists of 16 residues. Per germline, CDR1 KGHSH and CDR2 LQKENI. Here the CDR3 DNA reads TGTGCCAGCTCTAGGACTAGCGGCCCGGGGGGAGAGACCCAGTACTTC. Its translation is CASSRTSGPGGETQYF.

CDR3 amino acids: CASSLETYGYTF. CDR3 DNA sequence: TGTGCCAGCAGCTTAGAAACTTACGGCTACACCTTC. The J gene is TRBJ1-2, the V gene TRBV7-9, with unresolved D. Trimming pared 1 base from V and 8 bases from J, leaving 8 bases between. Germline-derived CDR1 and CDR2 are SEHNR and FQNEAQ (reference sequence). CDR3 length: 12 residues.